These T cell receptor beta chains were read from a single sample in a study of shared clonotypes between healthy human individuals. Libraries were prepared by immunoSEQ multiplex PCR; TCRdb keeps only in-frame clonotypes and omits some of them. The profile covers roughly 2.1 million clones, with about 93% appearing a single time and around 1.7% taken by the ten largest. What was sequenced was naive CD8+ T cells from PBMCs. The receptor source for this set is a man aged 18 to 30 in good health. Some clones in this sample may be carry-over from other donors' samples. Each CDR3 is given with its conserved first and last residue. Each record gives: CDR3 protein, D gene, V gene. D genes are given only for firm matches.

CDR3 protein: CASSVGLDGYTF
D gene: -
V gene: TRBV9

CDR3 protein: CASSLGRGRPKAAGYTF
D gene: -
V gene: TRBV5-1

CDR3 protein: CASSEGDRAYGYTF
D gene: TRBD1
V gene: TRBV9

CDR3 protein: CASSYSAVTNTGELFF
D gene: -
V gene: TRBV6-5

CDR3 protein: CASSSQGNEQYF
D gene: TRBD1
V gene: TRBV5-4

CDR3 protein: CASSLRGAGDPGAGELFF
D gene: TRBD2
V gene: TRBV4-1

CDR3 protein: CSVVLTNYGYTF
D gene: -
V gene: TRBV29-1

CDR3 protein: CASSWGTGGTEAFF
D gene: TRBD1
V gene: TRBV5-4

CDR3 protein: CASQGAWEKLFF
D gene: TRBD1
V gene: TRBV7-9

CDR3 protein: CASSLDVAGVQGNEQFF
D gene: TRBD2
V gene: TRBV11-2

CDR3 protein: CASGRQGWEKLFF
D gene: -
V gene: TRBV27

CDR3 protein: CASSSTDTSYGYTF
D gene: -
V gene: TRBV27

CDR3 protein: CASSARLAGHDGELFF
D gene: TRBD2
V gene: TRBV9

CDR3 protein: CASSSRDLTYNEQFF
D gene: -
V gene: TRBV7-2

CDR3 protein: CASSDPSGSSYEQYF
D gene: TRBD2
V gene: TRBV7-8

CDR3 protein: CASSLNREVEGAFF
D gene: -
V gene: TRBV27

CDR3 protein: CASSYSAEDTQYF
D gene: -
V gene: TRBV6-6

CDR3 protein: CASSPTVTGSQPQHF
D gene: -
V gene: TRBV27

CDR3 protein: CASSLGTGVNEKLFF
D gene: TRBD1
V gene: TRBV13

CDR3 protein: CASSYRGATYREQFF
D gene: -
V gene: TRBV6-5

CDR3 protein: CSVTGTLSDEQFF
D gene: -
V gene: TRBV29-1

CDR3 protein: CASSFFRLNGGDTQYF
D gene: -
V gene: TRBV7-2

CDR3 protein: CASRDVTGELFF
D gene: -
V gene: TRBV7-9

CDR3 protein: CASSPSVEETQYF
D gene: -
V gene: TRBV7-8

CDR3 protein: CSVVDSYNEQFF
D gene: -
V gene: TRBV29-1

CDR3 protein: CASRETSGAPYEQYF
D gene: TRBD2
V gene: TRBV27

CDR3 protein: CASSDLGSEQYF
D gene: -
V gene: TRBV10-1

CDR3 protein: CASSSLLQGTLYGYTF
D gene: TRBD1
V gene: TRBV5-1

CDR3 protein: CASSGTFGPLSSYNEQFF
D gene: -
V gene: TRBV7-9

CDR3 protein: CASSTGSGELFF
D gene: -
V gene: TRBV19

CDR3 protein: CASSEGRGGLSYEQYF
D gene: -
V gene: TRBV6-1

CDR3 protein: CASSFAPSTEWGVEADTQYF
D gene: -
V gene: TRBV28

CDR3 protein: CASGLAGGPDTGELFF
D gene: TRBD2
V gene: TRBV9

CDR3 protein: CASRSGTPGYEQYF
D gene: -
V gene: TRBV28

CDR3 protein: CAAQMNAEAFF
D gene: -
V gene: TRBV25-1

CDR3 protein: CASQASGGPSNEQFF
D gene: TRBD2
V gene: TRBV19

CDR3 protein: CASSRVAGYEQYF
D gene: -
V gene: TRBV4-3

CDR3 protein: CASSLGPNYGYTF
D gene: -
V gene: TRBV27

CDR3 protein: CASSVATADSNYGYTF
D gene: -
V gene: TRBV9

CDR3 protein: CSAREGETQYF
D gene: -
V gene: TRBV20-1

CDR3 protein: CASSPSQGQADNEQFF
D gene: TRBD1
V gene: TRBV27